These 16 T cell receptor beta chains came from one sample sequenced in a study of monozygotic twins with inflammatory bowel disease. TCRdb derives one entry per CDR3 protein from the 5' RACE reads, leaving out DNA. The sample table sets out about 210,000 distinct CDR3 sequences. Specimen: blood. The receptor set was obtained from a human donor with ulcerative colitis or Crohn's disease, or a healthy co-twin of an affected twin (not recorded which).

CDR3: CASSLREPETQYF. The chain combines TRBV28 with TRBJ2-5; the D call of TRBD2 rests on TCRdb alone, since no DNA is present to check it. Germline CDR1 reads MDHEN; CDR2 reads SYDVKM. The CDR3 is 13 residues long.

J is TRBJ1-1 and V is TRBV12-3 or TRBV12-4. The CDR3 covers 14 residues. This chain's CDR3 is CASSFYQENTEAFF.

The rearrangement uses TRBV20-1 and TRBJ1-2; the TRBD1 assignment by TCRdb is unverifiable without DNA. From germline, CDR1 is DFQATT and CDR2 SNEGSKA (reference sequence). The CDR3 is 16 residues long. The CDR3 is CSNRDSHYPNLYGYTF.

The gene calls are TRBV9 and TRBJ2-5; TCRdb returns TRBD1, unconfirmable since there is no DNA. The V gene's germline CDR1 is SGDLS and CDR2 YYNGEE. The CDR3 covers 13 residues. CDR3 region: CASSVDTAETQYF.

The rearrangement uses TRBV6-5 and TRBJ2-3; the TCRdb call, TRBD1, lacks DNA for checking. The germline V gene encodes CDR1 MNHEY and CDR2 SVGAGI. This CDR3 contains 14 residues. CDR3 sequence: CASSYRGAQDTQYF.

CDR3: CASRSVGENTEAFF. This chain joins TRBV6-2 or TRBV6-3 and TRBJ1-1. The CDR3 spans 14 residues. The germline gives CDR1 MNHEY, CDR2 SVGEGT.

V usage is TRBV27 and J usage is TRBJ1-1; absent DNA, TCRdb's TRBD1 call cannot be checked. The CDR3 contains 15 residues. The germline V gene encodes CDR1 MNHEY and CDR2 SMNVEV (reference sequence). The CDR3 loop is CASSLLGAGNTEAFF.

This rearrangement joins TRBV20-1 to TRBJ2-5; the TCRdb D gene call, TRBD1, has no DNA to confirm it. The CDR3 totals 14 residues. In germline, CDR1 is DFQATT, CDR2 SNEGSKA (reference sequence). The CDR3 protein is CSARTLAGTETQYF.

The chain has TRBV20-1 and TRBJ2-7; no DNA is available, so the TRBD1 call from TCRdb remains unchecked. Germline V lookup: CDR1 DFQATT, CDR2 SNEGSKA (reference sequence). The CDR3 contains 13 residues. The CDR3: CSARRQGLYEQYF.

This sequence joins TRBV6-5 and TRBJ2-1; TCRdb picks TRBD1, but there is no DNA to check that call. The CDR3 loop spans 13 amino acids. Germline V gene data show CDR1 as MNHEY and CDR2 as SVGAGI. CDR3 region: CASSFDMGNEQFF.

The V gene is TRBV7-2, the J gene TRBJ2-7. Germline lookup yields CDR1 SGHTA and CDR2 FQGNSA. The CDR3 sequence is 15 residues long. CDR3 protein: CASSLAKASSYEQYF.

V usage is TRBV20-1 and J usage is TRBJ2-3; no DNA is available, so the TRBD2 call from TCRdb remains unchecked. The CDR3 runs 15 residues. Looked up from germline, CDR1 is DFQATT and CDR2 is SNEGSKA (reference sequence). The CDR3 protein is CSAPWSSGVGDTQYF.

This rearrangement joins TRBV5-1 to TRBJ2-5. Per the germline V gene, CDR1 is SGHRS and CDR2 is YFSETQ. The CDR3 is 15 residues long. The CDR3 reads CASSLKELAKETQYF.

This chain connects TRBV20-1 to TRBJ2-1; checking the TCRdb D call of TRBD2 is not possible without DNA. Germline CDR1 and CDR2: DFQATT and SNEGSKA (reference sequence). This CDR3 comprises 14 residues. CDR3 amino acids: CSARWLAGGHEQFF.

The CDR3 is CASSNGQGGNTIYF. The chain combines TRBV5-5 with TRBJ1-3; with no DNA, the TCRdb D assignment of TRBD1 cannot be verified. Germline CDR1 and CDR2: SGHKS and YYEKEE (reference sequence). This CDR3 comprises 14 residues.

The chain links TRBV18 to TRBJ1-2. This CDR3 comprises 15 residues. Germline V gene sequence: CDR1 KGHSH, CDR2 LQKENI. The chain's CDR3 is CASSPPSVGGYGYTF.